These 22 T cell receptor beta chains originate from one sample sequenced in a study of circulating and synovial CD4+ cells in juvenile arthritis. TCRdb's copy holds only in-frame clones and misses some; the assay was immunoSEQ multiplex PCR. Here the sample spans tens of thousands of clones, roughly 95% being singletons. The sequencing input was CD4+ T cells from blood. These receptors were taken from a human donor with juvenile idiopathic arthritis.

The V call is TRBV30, the J call TRBJ2-1; 9 nucleotides match TRBD2. The V segment lost 3 bases and the J segment 8 bases; nucleotides outside the gene matches: 8. Germline assignment: CDR1 GTSNPN and CDR2 SVGIG (reference sequence). The CDR3 is made up of 14 amino acids. The CDR3 loop reads CAWRLAGARDEQFF. CDR3 nucleotides: TGTGCCTGGAGACTAGCGGGCGCACGGGATGAGCAGTTCTTC.

This sequence joins TRBV28 and TRBJ2-7; 9 bases agree with TRBD2. CDR3 size: 14 residues. J gave up 2 bases and V 6 bases, and 5 bases lay outside the gene matches. The germline gives CDR1 MDHEN, CDR2 SYDVKM. DNA for the CDR3: TGTGCCAGCAGGACGACTAGCGGACCCTACGAGCAGTACTTC. Its protein product is CASRTTSGPYEQYF.

The gene calls are TRBV6-1 and TRBJ2-4; no firm D call. Germline V gene data show CDR1 as MNHNS and CDR2 as SASEGT. Deletions cut 1 base from V and 6 bases from J, with 13 bases between. The CDR3 covers 15 residues. The CDR3: CASSEVTFTRNIQYF. Written as DNA, the CDR3 is TGTGCCAGCAGTGAAGTGACATTTACGAGAAACATTCAGTACTTC.

The V call is TRBV28, the J call TRBJ1-2; no reliable D call. The germline gives CDR1 MDHEN, CDR2 SYDVKM. V gave up 1 base and J gave up 0 bases, with 3 bases separating them. This CDR3 region has 13 residues. The CDR3 region is CASSLYTNYGYTF. In DNA, the CDR3 is TGTGCCAGCAGTTTATACACTAACTATGGCTACACCTTC.

The J gene is TRBJ2-7, the V gene TRBV6-5; the match to TRBD2 covers 7 bases. This CDR3 is built from 14 residues. The germline CDR1 and CDR2 sequences are MNHEY and SVGAGI. V lost 6 bases, J lost 4 bases, and 9 bases stayed unmatched. CDR3 protein: CASSKMGGTYEQYF. For the CDR3, the DNA is TGTGCCAGCAGCAAAATGGGGGGGACTTACGAGCAGTACTTC.

The V call is TRBV5-1, the J call TRBJ2-3, with TRBD2 as a possible D gene (6 bases). Trimming took 5 bases from V and 1 from J, leaving 14 bases between them. Per the germline V gene, CDR1 is SGHRS and CDR2 is YFSETQ. There are 15 residues in the CDR3. The CDR3 sequence: CASREGGLRTDTQYF. The CDR3 DNA is TGCGCCAGCAGGGAAGGTGGACTACGCACAGATACGCAGTATTTT.

V gene TRBV12-5 combines with J gene TRBJ2-1, with 7 bases matching TRBD2. The CDR3 has 17 residues. The germline V gene has CDR1 LGHNT and CDR2 FRNRAP. The V gene end was trimmed by 2 bases and the J gene end by 0 bases; junction bases not matched to a gene: 7. CDR3 loop: CASGLTLADSSYNEQFF. DNA of the CDR3: TGTGCTAGTGGTTTGACCCTAGCGGATAGCTCCTACAATGAGCAGTTCTTC.

The chain links TRBV28 to TRBJ1-2; D is perhaps TRBD1 (6 bases). The CDR3 covers 16 residues. Germline lookup yields CDR1 MDHEN and CDR2 SYDVKM. V was trimmed by 7 bases and J by 5 bases, leaving 23 bases between them. The CDR3 region has the DNA TGTGCCAGCATGATGTGGAGCAGGGGATTTCTGTATGGCTACACCTTC. This encodes CASMMWSRGFLYGYTF.

The chain employs TRBV7-9 and TRBJ2-5; 9 bases map to TRBD2. Germline values: CDR1 SEHNR, CDR2 FQNEAQ (reference sequence). CDR3 length: 16 amino acids. Trimming took 3 bases from V and 3 from J; bases not matched to a gene: 8. The CDR3 sequence is CASSFFLAGYEETQYF. CDR3 DNA: TGTGCCAGCAGCTTTTTCCTAGCGGGGTATGAAGAGACCCAGTACTTC. The whole variable domain, filled in from reference TRBV7-9 and TRBJ2-5, reads DTGVSQNPRHKITKRGQNVTFRCDPISEHNRLYWYRQTLGQGPEFLTYFQNEAQLEKSRLLSDRFSAERPKGSFSTLEIQRTEQGDSAMYLCASSFFLAGYEETQYFGPGTRLLVL.

The chain uses TRBV7-2 and TRBJ2-1; 11 bases map to TRBD1. Germline V gives CDR1 SGHTA, CDR2 FQGNSA. Trimming took 0 bases from V and 10 from J; bases not matched to a gene: 5. The CDR3 loop spans 15 amino acids. CDR3 residues: CASSLAGQGEWEQFF. The CDR3 DNA is TGTGCCAGCAGCTTAGCGGGACAGGGGGAATGGGAGCAGTTCTTC.

The rearrangement joins TRBV28 to TRBJ1-2, with D uncertain. Germline V gene lookup returns CDR1 MDHEN and CDR2 SYDVKM. The ends were cut back, 6 bases at V and 4 bases at J, with 9 bases in the middle. The CDR3 runs to 12 residues. CDR3 amino acids: CASSETAYGYTF. The DNA for the CDR3 is TGTGCCAGCAGCGAAACAGCCTATGGCTACACCTTC.

The chain carries TRBV7-2 and TRBJ2-7; D is unclear. The CDR3 has 11 amino acids. Germline values: CDR1 SGHTA, CDR2 FQGNSA. V gave up 5 bases and J gave up 3 bases, with 5 bases separating them. The CDR3 region is CASSPSYEQYF. The CDR3 region has the DNA TGTGCCAGCAGCCCCAGCTACGAGCAGTACTTC.

The chain is built from TRBV4-3 and TRBJ2-5; no definite D call. Looked up from germline, CDR1 is LGHNA and CDR2 is YSLEER. The CDR3 length is 14 residues. Trimming removed 4 bases at V and 2 bases at J, with 11 bases between. The DNA of the CDR3 is TGCGCCAGCAGCCCTCGTACGGTTCAAGAGACCCAGTACTTC. Its protein product is CASSPRTVQETQYF.

This sequence joins TRBV7-2 and TRBJ2-3; 8 bases map to TRBD2. Germline V gene lookup returns CDR1 SGHTA and CDR2 FQGNSA. The CDR3 spans 15 residues. V shed 5 bases, J shed 4 bases, and the junction held 8 bases outside the gene matches. DNA of the CDR3: TGTGCCAGCAGCGTGCGGGGGGCCCCGCCAGATACGCAGTATTTT. Encoded protein: CASSVRGAPPDTQYF.

V and J are TRBV7-9 and TRBJ1-1; D ambiguous. Between the trimmed V and J ends, which lost 6 bases and 7 bases, there was a span of 9 bases. The germline CDR1 and CDR2 sequences are SEHNR and FQNEAQ (reference sequence). The CDR3 runs to 11 residues. This CDR3 is CASSYGIEAFF. The CDR3 DNA sequence: TGTGCCAGCAGTTACGGGATTGAAGCTTTCTTT.

V usage is TRBV9 and J usage is TRBJ1-3, with 7 bases fitting TRBD1. Germline CDR1 reads SGDLS; CDR2 reads YYNGEE. V shed 4 bases, J shed 0 bases, and the junction held 4 bases outside the gene matches. The CDR3 extends over 15 amino acids. The CDR3 is CASSKDRSSGNTIYF. Written as DNA, the CDR3 is TGTGCCAGCAGCAAGGACAGGAGCTCTGGAAACACCATATATTTT.

The chain links TRBV4-1 to TRBJ1-2, with TRBD1 as a possible D gene (5 bases). The CDR3 is 15 amino acids. The V gene's germline CDR1 is MGHRA and CDR2 YSYEKL. Trimming removed 1 base from V and 3 bases from J, with 12 bases in between. The CDR3 region is CASSQGRGFDYGYTF. The DNA of the CDR3 is TGCGCCAGCAGCCAAGGGCGGGGGTTTGACTATGGCTACACCTTC.

This chain uses TRBV27 with TRBJ2-1, with 15 bases fitting TRBD2. Germline trimming cut 4 bases from V and 7 bases from J; bases unmatched to any gene: 14. The length of the CDR3 is 19 residues. The germline V gene encodes CDR1 MNHEY and CDR2 SMNVEV (reference sequence). CDR3 DNA sequence: TGTGCCAGCAGTTACCTTGGACTAGCGGGAGGGCCTCGGGAGAATGAGCAGTTCTTC. Amino acid sequence: CASSYLGLAGGPRENEQFF.

This chain uses TRBV5-1 with TRBJ2-3, with TRBD2 matching over 9 bases. Trimming took 2 bases from V and 1 from J; bases not matched to a gene: 8. The germline V gene encodes CDR1 SGHRS and CDR2 YFSETQ. The CDR3 covers 17 residues. The CDR3 loop is CASSLPDSGSGTDTQYF. The CDR3 DNA follows: TGCGCCAGCAGCTTACCCGATAGCGGGAGTGGCACAGATACGCAGTATTTT.

The V gene is TRBV28, the J gene TRBJ2-6, with D maybe TRBD1 (6 bases). Germline CDR1 MDHEN, CDR2 SYDVKM. The CDR3 runs to 14 residues. The V end was cut by 7 bases, the J end by 2 bases, with 9 bases between. This CDR3 reads CASTGAAGANVLTF. The CDR3 bases are TGTGCCAGCACAGGGGCCGCTGGGGCCAACGTCCTGACTTTC.

The genes are TRBV28 and TRBJ2-5; TRBD1 agrees at 7 bases. V lost 6 bases, J lost 3 bases, and 7 bases stayed unmatched. Germline V CDR1 and CDR2: MDHEN, SYDVKM. CDR3 size: 14 residues. As DNA, the CDR3 is TGTGCCAGCAGCAGAGGGGGACAGAAAGAGACCCAGTACTTC. Residues: CASSRGGQKETQYF.

The J gene is TRBJ2-1, the V gene TRBV28; D may be TRBD2 (6 bases). This CDR3 region has 15 residues. Germline assignment: CDR1 MDHEN and CDR2 SYDVKM. The ends were cut back, 0 bases at V and 6 bases at J, with 12 bases in the middle. The CDR3 coding sequence is TGTGCCAGCAGTTTATGGAGGGGACTCCCCAATGAGCAGTTCTTC. It yields the protein CASSLWRGLPNEQFF. The full variable domain, with the rest looked up from reference TRBV28 and TRBJ2-1, is DVKVTQSSRYLVKRTGEKVFLECVQDMDHENMFWYRQDPGLGLRLIYFSYDVKMKEKGDIPEGYSVSREKKERFSLILESASTNQTSMYLCASSLWRGLPNEQFFGPGTRLTVL.